The clone carrying this TCR beta chain was detected once. The junction does not match germline at one end; this may be a read error. This CDR3 is built from 13 residues. The germline gives CDR1 DFQATT, CDR2 SNEGSKA (reference sequence). The table came from immunoSEQ multiplex PCR; TCRdb's copy has only in-frame clones and leaves some out. Of about 680,000 clones listed, 70% to 90% were seen once; the top ten hold approximately 1.5%. The sample's treatment: 19 received Ad26.COV2.S at low or high dose, single or two shots; about five received placebo; per-sample allocation not given. Samples analyzed were those drawn on day 63 after the first vaccine or placebo injection. This sample was taken from a study of Ad26.COV2.S vaccination and SARS-CoV-2 variants.

The material was peripheral blood, obtained in a trial of Ad26.COV2.S vaccine versus placebo. The chain recombines TRBV20-1 with TRBJ2-7, with 7 bases that match TRBD2. The TCR comes from a person aged 18-60 years who received the Ad26.COV2.S COVID-19 vaccine or a placebo. The CDR3 bases are TGCAGTGCCAGTGGAGCGGGATTCTACCAGCAGTACTTC. Protein product: CSASGAGFYQQYF.